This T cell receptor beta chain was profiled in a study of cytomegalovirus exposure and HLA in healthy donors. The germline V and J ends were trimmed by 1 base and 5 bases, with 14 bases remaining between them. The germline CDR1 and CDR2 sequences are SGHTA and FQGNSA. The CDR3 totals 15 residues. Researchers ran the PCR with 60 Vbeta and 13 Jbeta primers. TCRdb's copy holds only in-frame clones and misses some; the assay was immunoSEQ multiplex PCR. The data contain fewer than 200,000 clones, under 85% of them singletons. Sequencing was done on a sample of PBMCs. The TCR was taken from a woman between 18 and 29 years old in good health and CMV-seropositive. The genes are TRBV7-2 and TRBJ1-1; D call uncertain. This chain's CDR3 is CASSLETRGRTEAFF. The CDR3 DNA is TGTGCCAGCAGCTTAGAAACGCGGGGTCGGACTGAAGCTTTCTTT.